This T cell receptor beta chain was found in a study of long-term antiretroviral therapy in people with HIV. Overall study results and limits: HIV repertoires spanned narrower CDR3 length ranges than controls. Clonal populations expanded prior to ART predominated within the repertoire at all time points.

Germline V gene data show CDR1 as MNHEY and CDR2 as SMNVEV (reference sequence). The CDR3 has 15 amino acids, counting both end residues. About this clone: The antigen is undetermined. The limits of the CDR3 on the DNA are not certain, so only TCRdb's listed CDR3 is given.

immunoSEQ v3.0 was run at survey level. Clones were sequenced by immunoSEQ multiplex PCR, and TCRdb holds only the in-frame ones, with some missing. The sample yields tens of thousands of clones, approximately 84% seen once. The rearrangement joins TRBV27 to TRBJ1-2. The sequence derives from a woman aged 50 to 60 with HIV. This sample comprised unsorted PBMCs, obtained 3.1 years after starting antiretroviral therapy. This CDR3 reads CASSSSWDSREGYTF.